This record looks at one T cell receptor (beta chain) sequence and its context. It lacks a known antigen. Base qualities are not at hand, and no much larger clone is one base apart. Including cysteine and phenylalanine, the CDR3 has 16 amino acids. Left in the record is the CDR3 DNA by itself, 48 bases read in frame from the first base. As encoded in the germline V gene (reference sequence), CDR1 is LNHDA while CDR2 is SQIVND. Trimming accounts for 5 bases at V and 4 bases at J, while the number of junction bases matched to no gene is 10. These data belong to a study of T-cell reconstitution after alpha-beta-depleted transplantation in children (dated by TCRdb to 2016 to 2018). Background on the whole study: Using TCR repertoire profiling, the study quantitatively followed how T-cell immune reconstitution unfolded in children after TCRalphabeta/CD19-depleted allogeneic hematopoietic cell transplantation.

Libraries were made using PCR. The sample was run on an Illumina HiSeq 2500. To normalize quantification of the TCRbeta repertoire, the TCR libraries were built with molecular barcoding that relied on unique molecular identifiers. TCRdb reanalyzed the raw reads on its own, using fastp at Q25 for trimming and MiXCR for clone calling, and kept in-frame beta chains. All rows with the same CDR3 protein become a single entry with the most common DNA and genes. This sample lists 350,000 to 400,000 distinct CDR3 sequences; roughly 22% were detected once. 3.8% of the sample is taken by the ten largest. The chain was built from TRBV19 and TRBJ1-5, and 8 bases in between align with TRBD1. This receptor was taken from a human donor who donated a stem cell graft to a child with acute myeloid leukemia. The material was PBMCs from the stem cell graft donor, obtained from the stem cell graft. CDR3 sequence: CASSFPPGQVNQPQHF. Here is the DNA: TGTGCCAGTAGTTTTCCCCCGGGACAGGTGAATCAGCCCCAGCATTTT.